Presented here are 4 T cell receptor beta chains from one specimen sequenced in a study of T cells in Graves' hyperthyroidism and ophthalmopathy. Amplified TCR beta CDR3 regions derived from RNA transcripts. The HTBI primer set served for first-round RT-PCR of the TCR CDR3. In TCRdb, the multiplex PCR reads were re-called with MiXCR into one record per CDR3 protein. This sample has around 600,000 distinct CDR3 sequences, with more than 15% found just once. The sample taken for sequencing was blood. The receptors here all came from a woman in her thirties or forties with Graves' ophthalmopathy.

To note about this clonotype: Mismatch with germline at one junction end may stem from a read error. V gene TRBV29-1 combines with J gene TRBJ2-5, with D possibly TRBD1 on 6 matching bases. Germline V lookup: CDR1 SQVTM, CDR2 ANQGSEA. The CDR3 runs 13 residues. This CDR3 is CSATRGVAETQYF. The DNA for the CDR3 is TGCAGCGCTACCAGGGGAGTGGCAGAGACCCAATACTTC.

This clonotype was picked up a small number of times. The rearrangement uses TRBV5-8 and TRBJ2-4; D ambiguous. Germline assignment: CDR1 SGHTS and CDR2 YDEGEE. Trimming took off 3 bases at V and 6 bases at J, with 10 bases between the two ends. The CDR3 runs to 13 residues. CDR3 loop: CASSSPQLNIQYF. The CDR3 DNA sequence: TGTGCCAGCAGCTCTCCACAGTTAAACATTCAGTACTTC.

This clonotype was counted a single time. This may stem from a read error, because a much larger clone lies one nucleotide away. The genes are TRBV30 and TRBJ2-3; no clear D gene. The CDR3 length is 13 residues. Germline V gene data show CDR1 as GTSNPN and CDR2 as SVGIG (reference sequence). V lost 4 bases and J 4 bases, leaving 12 bases between the germline ends. CDR3 in amino acids: CAWTPGGADTQYF. The CDR3 bases are TGTGCCTGGACCCCCGGCGGCGCAGATACGCAGTATTTT.

This chain uses TRBV6-5 with TRBJ2-2, with 7 bases identical to TRBD2. The CDR3 covers 16 residues. J was trimmed by 1 base and V by 4 bases; bases with no gene match: 6. Germline V lookup: CDR1 MNHEY, CDR2 SVGAGI. CDR3 DNA: TGTGCCAGCAGTTTGTTTGCGGGAGTGAACACCGGGGAGCTGTTTTTT. It yields the protein CASSLFAGVNTGELFF.